The 15 T cell receptor beta chains below come from one sample, sequenced in a study of metastatic and nonmetastatic thyroid tumors. None of the patients had undergone any treatment ahead of thyroid surgery. With MiXCR, TCRdb reprocessed the PCR reads. This table has 25,000 to 35,000 clones, around 32% appearing once. The sequencing input was blood. The receptors derive from a female donor with papillary thyroid cancer or a benign thyroid nodule (not recorded which). Some clones in this sample may be carry-over from other donors' samples.

On this clone itself: Since no conserved phenylalanine or tryptophan closes the CDR3, a read error is the likely cause. As DNA, the CDR3 is TGTGCCATCAAGTCGGGACAGCGGGACAACGAGCAGTACTAC. Translation gives CAIKSGQRDNEQYY. The chain uses TRBV10-3 and TRBJ2-7, with D perhaps assigned TRBD1 or TRBD2 (7 bases each). Trimming removed 7 bases at V and 5 bases at J, with 18 bases between. The CDR3 loop spans 14 amino acids. From germline, CDR1 is ENHRY and CDR2 SYGVKD.

CDR3: CASSPGHGDGYTF. DNA for the CDR3: TGTGCCAGCTCACCGGGACACGGGGATGGCTACACCTTC. V usage is TRBV18 and J usage is TRBJ1-2; D may be TRBD1 (6 bases). Deletions cut 3 bases from V and 6 bases from J, with 11 bases between. The CDR3 has 13 residues. CDR1 KGHSH and CDR2 LQKENI come from the germline V gene.

This clone was counted ten times or more. This rearrangement joins TRBV29-1 to TRBJ2-2; weak D call: TRBD1 (5 bases). Germline V lookup: CDR1 SQVTM, CDR2 ANQGSEA. The CDR3 runs to 16 residues. V was clipped by 0 bases and J by 5 bases, with 16 bases between them. CDR3 region: CSVEEVGVWGTGELFF. DNA for the CDR3: TGCAGCGTTGAAGAAGTAGGGGTATGGGGAACCGGGGAGCTGTTTTTT.

This clone was seen many times. This chain uses TRBV28 with TRBJ1-2, with TRBD1 as a possible D gene (5 bases). Trimming shortened V by 4 bases and J by 2 bases, and 23 bases separated the two germline ends. The CDR3 totals 18 residues. Per the germline V gene, CDR1 is MDHEN and CDR2 is SYDVKM. The CDR3 DNA follows: TGTGCCAGCAGTTCGCGACAGCTCGGGTTCACGCTGAACTATGGCTACACCTTC. Its translation is CASSSRQLGFTLNYGYTF.

This clone was found many times. The rearrangement joins TRBV19 to TRBJ2-5; 14 positions match TRBD2. Germline V lookup: CDR1 LNHDA, CDR2 SQIVND (reference sequence). The CDR3 covers 15 residues. The V and J ends lost 5 bases and 4 bases, in that order; junction bases with no gene match: 3. CDR3 region: CASSATSGRGETQYF. For the CDR3, the DNA is TGTGCCAGTAGTGCGACTAGCGGGAGGGGAGAGACCCAGTACTTC.

In its sample, this clone was seen many times. The rearrangement joins TRBV9 to TRBJ1-5; D may be TRBD1 (6 bases). The ends were cut back, 4 bases at V and 4 bases at J, with 15 bases in the middle. Germline values: CDR1 SGDLS, CDR2 YYNGEE. The CDR3 loop spans 15 amino acids. The CDR3 spells CASSLGEGGNQPQHF. The CDR3 nucleotides read TGTGCCAGCAGCTTAGGGGAGGGGGGTAATCAGCCCCAGCATTTT.

This clone was detected a few times. This rearrangement joins TRBV6-1 to TRBJ1-5; maybe TRBD1 (6 bases). The CDR3 contains 15 residues. CDR1 is MNHNS, CDR2 SASEGT, per germline. Trimming took 6 bases from V and 4 from J, leaving 16 bases between them. CDR3 loop: CASSPTWTANQPQHF. CDR3 nucleotide sequence: TGTGCCAGCAGCCCCACATGGACAGCTAATCAGCCCCAGCATTTT.

The sample holds a few counts of this clone. This may arise from a read error, as a much more abundant clone is one base away. The chain combines TRBV27 with TRBJ2-3; 7 bases fit TRBD2. There are 16 residues in the CDR3. V was pared by 4 bases and J by 6 bases, with 13 bases of the junction left unmatched. The germline CDR1 and CDR2 sequences are MNHEY and SMNVEV (reference sequence). Here the CDR3 DNA reads TGTGCCAGCAGTTCGTACAGAGGGGCGGGGGAGGATACGCAGTATTTT. Protein product: CASSSYRGAGEDTQYF.

This clone came up many times. V usage is TRBV12-3 or TRBV12-4 and J usage is TRBJ1-4; 7 nucleotides line up with TRBD1. The CDR3 runs 16 residues. Unmatched junction bases numbered 11, after V lost 5 bases and J lost 5 bases. This CDR3 reads CASSPGVRQGNEKLFF. The CDR3, as DNA: TGTGCCAGCAGTCCCGGTGTAAGACAGGGAAATGAAAAACTGTTTTTT.

The rearrangement links TRBV20-1 to TRBJ2-2, with 8 bases identical to TRBD2. This CDR3 comprises 14 residues. Trimming at V came to 3 bases and at J to 11 bases, leaving 11 bases not matched to a gene. Germline CDR1 DFQATT, CDR2 SNEGSKA (reference sequence). CDR3 in DNA: TGCAGTGCTAGGAATAGCGGGATGGTCGTTGAGCTGTTTTTT. Its translation is CSARNSGMVVELFF.

This clone was seen many times. The chain carries TRBV28 and TRBJ1-2, with 9 bases aligning to TRBD1. The CDR3 is 17 residues long. J lost 4 bases, V lost 5 bases, and 14 bases had no gene match. From germline, CDR1 is MDHEN and CDR2 SYDVKM. The CDR3 bases are TGTGCCAGCAGTCCAGGGACAGGGCTCCTCTTTTTCTATGGCTACACCTTC. It encodes CASSPGTGLLFFYGYTF.

This sequence joins TRBV20-1 and TRBJ2-7; 8 bases line up with TRBD1. J was trimmed by 5 bases and V by 5 bases; bases with no gene match: 14. The CDR3 has 15 residues. Germline CDR1 DFQATT, CDR2 SNEGSKA (reference sequence). CDR3 DNA sequence: TGCAGTGCTGGGGGACAGGTGGTGGTTTTTGACGAGCAGTACTTC. Translated: CSAGGQVVVFDEQYF.

V and J are TRBV11-2 and TRBJ2-7; D is unresolved. CDR1 and CDR2 (germline): SGHAT, FQNNGV. The CDR3 has 14 residues. V was clipped by 1 base and J by 5 bases, with 12 bases between them. This CDR3 reads CASSLAQVPNEQYF. CDR3 nucleotides: TGTGCCAGCAGCTTAGCGCAAGTTCCCAACGAGCAGTACTTC.

This clone appeared many times. The gene calls are TRBV19 and TRBJ2-5; 9 bases agree with TRBD1. This CDR3 has 16 amino acids. The germline V gene has CDR1 LNHDA and CDR2 SQIVND (reference sequence). The V segment lost 5 bases and the J segment 6 bases; nucleotides outside the gene matches: 13. This CDR3 is CASSQMGETGGQTQYF. The CDR3 DNA reads TGTGCCAGTAGTCAAATGGGGGAGACAGGGGGACAGACCCAGTACTTC.

This clone showed up many times. This rearrangement joins TRBV12-3 or TRBV12-4 to TRBJ1-2; possible D gene TRBD1, 5 bases. The CDR3 length is 15 residues. Deletions cut 6 bases from V and 3 bases from J, with 17 bases between. The CDR3 protein is CASSSRGEAHYGYTF. The DNA of the CDR3 is TGTGCCAGCAGCTCAAGAGGGGAAGCCCACTATGGCTACACCTTC.